The clone carrying this TCR beta chain was seen only once. Repertoires were generated with immunoSEQ multiplex PCR, while TCRdb's copy carries only in-frame clones and drops some. The table shows 200,000 to 250,000 clones, with over 75% occurring only once. The V gene's germline CDR1 is LGHNA and CDR2 YSLEER. This CDR3 region has 13 residues. The trim removed 4 bases at V and 6 bases at J, leaving 3 bases unmatched. This sample is drawn from a study of blood T cell repertoires in COVID-19. The chain is built from TRBV4-3 and TRBJ2-1; 7 bases are shared with TRBD2. What was sequenced was PBMCs or T cells enriched from blood (not recorded which). This receptor was identified in a middle-aged woman with acute COVID-19. The CDR3 spells CASSLRLANEQFF. In DNA form, the CDR3 reads TGCGCCAGCAGCCTTCGACTAGCCAATGAGCAGTTCTTC.